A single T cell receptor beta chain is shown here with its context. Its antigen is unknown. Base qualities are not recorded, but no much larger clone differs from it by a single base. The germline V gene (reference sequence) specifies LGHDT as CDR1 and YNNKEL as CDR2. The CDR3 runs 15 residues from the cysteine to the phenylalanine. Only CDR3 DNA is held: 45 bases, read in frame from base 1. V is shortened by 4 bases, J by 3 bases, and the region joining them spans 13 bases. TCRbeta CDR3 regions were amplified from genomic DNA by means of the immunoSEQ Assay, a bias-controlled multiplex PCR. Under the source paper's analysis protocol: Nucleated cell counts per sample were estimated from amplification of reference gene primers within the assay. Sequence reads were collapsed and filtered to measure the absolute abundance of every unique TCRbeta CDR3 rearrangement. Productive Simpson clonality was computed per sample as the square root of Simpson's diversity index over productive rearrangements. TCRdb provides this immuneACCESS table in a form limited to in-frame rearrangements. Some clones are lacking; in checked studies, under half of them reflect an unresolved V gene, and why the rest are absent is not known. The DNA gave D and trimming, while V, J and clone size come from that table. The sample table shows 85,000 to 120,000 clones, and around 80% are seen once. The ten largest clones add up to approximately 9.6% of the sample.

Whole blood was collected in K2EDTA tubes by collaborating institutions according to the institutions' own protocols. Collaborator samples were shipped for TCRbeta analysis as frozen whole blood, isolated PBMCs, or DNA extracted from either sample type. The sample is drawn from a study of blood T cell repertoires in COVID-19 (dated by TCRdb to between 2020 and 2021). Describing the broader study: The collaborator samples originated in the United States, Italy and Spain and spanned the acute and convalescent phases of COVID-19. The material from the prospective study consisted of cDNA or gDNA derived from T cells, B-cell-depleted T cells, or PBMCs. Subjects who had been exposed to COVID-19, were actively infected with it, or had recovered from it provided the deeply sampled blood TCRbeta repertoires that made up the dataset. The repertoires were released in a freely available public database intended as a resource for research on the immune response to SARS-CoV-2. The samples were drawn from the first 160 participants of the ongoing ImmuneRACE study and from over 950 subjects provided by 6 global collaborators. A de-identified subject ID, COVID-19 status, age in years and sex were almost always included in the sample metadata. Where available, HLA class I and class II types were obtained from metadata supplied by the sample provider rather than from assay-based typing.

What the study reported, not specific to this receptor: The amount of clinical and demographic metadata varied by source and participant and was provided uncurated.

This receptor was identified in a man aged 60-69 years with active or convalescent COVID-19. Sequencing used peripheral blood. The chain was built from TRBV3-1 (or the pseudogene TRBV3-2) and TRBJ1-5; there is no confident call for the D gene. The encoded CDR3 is CASSPGTGYNQPQHF. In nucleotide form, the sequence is TGTGCCAGCAGCCCCGGTACGGGTTACAATCAGCCCCAGCATTTT.